The T cell receptor beta chain described here comes from a study of shared clonotypes between healthy human individuals. Germline V CDR1 and CDR2: LNHDA, SQIVND (reference sequence). The CDR3 has 16 residues. V lost 4 bases to trimming and J lost 0 bases, with 15 bases between them. The split of CD4+ cells yielded CD45RA+ naive and CD45RA-negative memory subsets. Broader study findings: Donors were few, which limited the genetic and exposure-history diversity represented.

Details on this clone: Its antigen remains unidentified.

The data were produced by immunoSEQ multiplex PCR, yet TCRdb's version contains in-frame clones alone and is incomplete. The sample lists 1,100,000 or so clones, approximately 80% occurring once. The chain has TRBV19 and TRBJ1-2; tentative D call: TRBD1 (6 bases). This TCR was recovered from a young man in good health. Some clones in this sample may be carry-over from other donors' samples. The sequenced material came from memory CD4+ T cells from PBMCs. Subset indicated: CD45RA-negative fraction. This CDR3 is CASSRGRTGPNYGYTF. The CDR3 region has the DNA TGTGCCAGTAGTAGAGGCCGAACAGGGCCTAACTATGGCTACACCTTC.